This is a list of T cell receptor beta chains from one sample in a study of cytomegalovirus exposure and HLA in healthy donors. Assay used: immunoSEQ multiplex PCR; TCRdb lists only in-frame clones, some missing. The table has 210,000 or so clones, more than 85% seen once. The sequenced sample consisted of PBMCs. The receptors here all came from a woman aged 18-30 years in good health and CMV-seronegative. CDR3s include the opening cysteine and the closing phenylalanine or tryptophan. The D gene is left open where the match is weak. The size entry is marked missing in some rows and otherwise reads once, few, many or a size class.

size	V	D	J	DNA	CDR3
once	TRBV5-1	NA	TRBJ2-5	TGCGCCAGCAGCACCCGGACAGATTCACAAGAGACCCAGTACTTC	CASSTRTDSQETQYF
NA	TRBV2	TRBD1	TRBJ1-5	TGTGCCAGCAGGGTGGGACAGGGGGAGCGGAAACAGCCCCAGCATTTT	CASRVGQGERKQPQHF
NA	TRBV13	NA	TRBJ2-2	TGTGCCAGCAGCCCCCTGCCTAGCGAAAACACCGGGGAGCTGTTTTTT	CASSPLPSENTGELFF
NA	TRBV5-1	NA	TRBJ1-3	TGCGCCAGCCGTCTTACAGAAATTACGGGAAACACCATATATTTT	CASRLTEITGNTIYF
NA	TRBV19	TRBD2	TRBJ2-1	TGTGCCAGTAGTACCTTCCTAGCGGGGGAAAACAATGAGCAGTTCTTC	CASSTFLAGENNEQFF
NA	TRBV7-3	TRBD2	TRBJ2-1	TGTGCCAGCAGCGGCGCTACTAGCGGGAGTAGGCAGTTCTTC	CASSGATSGSRQFF
NA	TRBV6-4	NA	TRBJ2-7	TGTGCCAGCAGTGACTGGACTACCTACGAGCAGTACTTC	CASSDWTTYEQYF
NA	TRBV5-1	NA	TRBJ2-1	TGCGCCAGCAGGATGGACTCTTTTAGCTACAATGAGCAGTTCTTC	CASRMDSFSYNEQFF
NA	TRBV6-4	NA	TRBJ2-2	TGTGCCAGCAGCGTAGGGGCCCCGAACACCGGGGAGCTGTTTTTT	CASSVGAPNTGELFF
NA	TRBV7-6	TRBD1	TRBJ1-5	TGTGCCAGCAGCTCTGGACAGGCGGGTCAGCCCCAGCATTTT	CASSSGQAGQPQHF
once	TRBV4-1	NA	TRBJ2-5	TGCGCCAGCAGCCAAGATCCCGGGGGGAGGGGGGGATACCAGTACTTC	CASSQDPGGRGGYQYF
few	TRBV11-2	NA	TRBJ2-4	TGTGCCAGCAGCGAGGTCAGGGGAGCCAAAAACATTCAGTACTTC	CASSEVRGAKNIQYF
NA	TRBV4-3	NA	TRBJ1-5	TGCGCCAGCAGCCTCTCCCGGGGAACTCAGCCCCAGCATTTT	CASSLSRGTQPQHF
NA	TRBV2	NA	TRBJ1-1	TGTGCCAGCAGCCGGACAGCGAACACTGAAGCTTTCTTT	CASSRTANTEAFF
NA	TRBV7-9	TRBD2	TRBJ2-7	TGTTCCAGCAGCTTTAGGACTAGCGCCTCCTACGAGCAGTACTTC	CSSSFRTSASYEQYF
NA	TRBV18	TRBD1	TRBJ1-4	TGTGCCAGCTCTTTCGACAGGGTGGAAAAACTGTTTTTT	CASSFDRVEKLFF
NA	TRBV14	NA	TRBJ2-2	TGTGCCAGCAGCCAAGGGGTTGGCAGGGGATACACCGGGGAGCTGTTTTTT	CASSQGVGRGYTGELFF
NA	TRBV6-6	NA	TRBJ1-1	TGTGCCAGCAGTTACTCGAATACGGTGAACACTGAAGCTTTCTTT	CASSYSNTVNTEAFF
once	TRBV10-3	NA	TRBJ1-2	TGTGCCATCAGTGAGTTAAGGGCAGGGGCTAACAGAAGGTCTGGCTACACCTTC	CAISELRAGANRRSGYTF
NA	TRBV4-3	NA	TRBJ2-7	TGCGCCAGCAGCCAAGACTTTCTCGGCGAGCAGTACTTC	CASSQDFLGEQYF
few	TRBV7-2	NA	TRBJ2-1	TGTGCCAGCAGCTCTACATTATTTTTGACCCGGGGGTTCTTC	CASSSTLFLTRGFF
NA	TRBV5-4	TRBD2	TRBJ2-5	TGTGCCAGCAGCTTGGGGGGTAGCGGGAGGACACAAGAGACCCAGTACTTC	CASSLGGSGRTQETQYF
few	TRBV6-1	NA	TRBJ2-7	TGTGCCAGCACCGTTACAGGGATCGCATACGAGCAGTACTTC	CASTVTGIAYEQYF
NA	TRBV30	TRBD2	TRBJ2-1	TGTGCCTGGAGAACACTAGCGGGAGTCGCGTGGAGTGAGCAGTTCTTC	CAWRTLAGVAWSEQFF
NA	TRBV28	TRBD1	TRBJ1-5	TGTGCCAGCAGTTTGGGGCAGGGGGCACAGCCCCAGCATTTT	CASSLGQGAQPQHF
NA	TRBV7-9	NA	TRBJ2-7	TGTGCCAGCACCAATCAGCGTCACTCCTACGAGCAGTACTTC	CASTNQRHSYEQYF